In its sample, the clone carrying this T cell receptor beta chain was seen many times. Germline CDR1 reads SGHRS; CDR2 reads YFSETQ. CDR3 length: 15 amino acids. Deletions cut 7 bases from V and 1 base from J, with 15 bases between. This specimen comes from a study of T-cell reconstitution after alpha-beta-depleted transplantation in children. As it was prepared, the TCRbeta library received unique molecular identifiers. TCRdb reprocessed the PCR reads via MiXCR and lists one record per CDR3 protein. Here the sample spans around 87,000 distinct CDR3 sequences, roughly 8% being singletons. The sequencing here drew on PBMCs from the stem cell graft donor, taken from the stem cell graft. The sequence was obtained from a human donor who donated a stem cell graft to a child with congenital amegakaryocytic thrombocytopenia. The gene calls are TRBV5-1 and TRBJ2-1, with unresolved D. CDR3 DNA sequence: TGCGCCAGCGGGGATGGTGGTTTATCCTACAATGAGCAGTTCTTC. This gives the protein CASGDGGLSYNEQFF.